The entry below gives a single T cell receptor beta chain sequence along with its context. Its antigen is still unknown. Antigen-specific CD4+ T cells expanded by the ViraFEST assay with viral peptide pools were then sequenced. The culture ran for 10 days before CD4+ T cells were isolated. Participants were given two doses of BNT162b2 or mRNA-1273 vaccine. PBMC cultures contained 1.5 million to 2 million cells per well, about 10 IU/ml IL-2 and roughly 10 ug/ml peptides. At days 3 and 7, half of the medium was exchanged for IL-2 medium. Using immunoSEQ multiplex PCR, the repertoire was profiled, and TCRdb retains in-frame clones only, with some absent. The sample lists tens of thousands of clones, around four fifths seen once, with around 1.2% in the top ten. The sample is drawn from a study of vaccination effects on CD4 cells after COVID-19. Overall study findings and caveats: Clones from infection and from vaccination both contracted markedly late after vaccination.

The length of the CDR3 is 19 residues. Germline CDR1 reads MNHEY; CDR2 reads SVGEGT. Trimming removed 0 bases from V and 3 bases from J, with 23 bases in between. This sequence joins TRBV6-2 or TRBV6-3 and TRBJ1-2; the D is unclear. Here the sequenced sample was CD4+ T cells from PBMCs cultured with HCoV-229E spike peptides, taken after COVID-19 vaccination. This receptor was taken from a human donor who received a COVID-19 vaccine. CDR3 sequence: CASSYSFAGSAAVDYGYTF. As DNA, the CDR3 is TGTGCCAGCAGTTACTCATTCGCGGGGTCCGCGGCAGTAGACTATGGCTACACCTTC.